This TCR beta chain stems from a study of cytomegalovirus exposure and HLA in healthy donors. Study results and limitations: Researchers reported in a later analysis that a missense DCLRE1C variant was tied to TCR beta V- and J-gene trimming. Other equally common chains were less clonally expanded than HLA-associated TCR beta chains, a later analysis showed.

This clone turned up a few times. Its antigen is still unknown. Primers for the PCR totalled 60 Vbeta and 13 Jbeta. Here immunoSEQ multiplex PCR was the method, and the copy in TCRdb shows in-frame clones only, minus some. The sample holds about 190,000 clones, 75% to 85% seen once. The germline gives CDR1 LNHNV, CDR2 YYDKDF (reference sequence). The V and J ends lost 0 bases and 2 bases respectively, with 13 bases between them. CDR3 size: 17 residues. Samples came from healthy bone marrow donors. The sequence was collected from a woman in her thirties in good health and CMV-seronegative. The chain uses TRBV15 and TRBJ2-2, with D possibly TRBD1 on 5 matching bases. The sequenced sample consisted of PBMCs. CDR3 nucleotide sequence: TGTGCCACCAGCAGAGATCTGGGCAGGGTAAACACCGGGGAGCTGTTTTTT. It specifies CATSRDLGRVNTGELFF.